In its sample, the clone carrying this TCR beta chain was seen once. The target antigen is unknown. The data stem from a study of CD8 T cells in Susac syndrome. Regarding the study as a whole: Individuals included in the TCR sequencing and HLA analysis were acknowledged by the study to be relatively few in number.

Matched for age and sex, the controls were healthy donors. Purification of the CD8+ and CD4+ T cells relied on negative isolation, and TEMRA cells underwent FACS enrichment. When the RNA was reverse transcribed, random hexamers were used with an input of roughly 0.45 to 1 ug. TCRdb re-called the immunoSEQ multiplex PCR reads through MiXCR, storing one row per CDR3 protein. The sample has some 130,000 distinct CDR3 sequences; about 95% are singletons. The sequencing sample was made of CD4+ T cells from PBMCs. This TCR was recovered from a human donor in good health.

The CDR3 nucleotides are TGTGCCAGCAGCCCCATGGGACAGCTCATCTCTGGAAACACCATATATTTT. Translated, it gives CASSPMGQLISGNTIYF. This sequence joins TRBV7-2 and TRBJ1-3, with 7 bases that match TRBD1. V was clipped by 5 bases and J by 0 bases; unmatched bases: 10. Germline CDR1 reads SGHTA; CDR2 reads FQGNSA. This CDR3 is 17 amino acids long. Variable domain in full (rest from reference TRBV7-2 and TRBJ1-3): GAGVSQSPSNKVTEKGKDVELRCDPISGHTALYWYRQSLGQGLEFLIYFQGNSAPDKSGLPSDRFSAERTGGSVSTLTIQRTQQEDSAVYLCASSPMGQLISGNTIYFGEGSWLTVV.